This T cell receptor (beta chain) was obtained from a study of shared clonotypes between healthy human individuals. Study details: Two female and a few male donors aged 18 to 49 were enrolled.

In germline, CDR1 is MNHEY, CDR2 SVGAGI. This CDR3 has 14 residues. Trimming left V 0 bases short and J 6 bases short, with 11 bases between. Some clones are missing from TCRdb's copy, which holds only in-frame ones; the method was immunoSEQ multiplex PCR. The sample holds about 79,000 clones, about 63% seen once. This clone showed up just a few times. Specimen: memory CD8+ T cells sorted from blood. As for subset: CD45RO+ cells pooled with CCR7-negative TemRA cells. V gene TRBV6-5 combines with J gene TRBJ1-2; no firm D call. The clonotype originates from a man in his thirties or forties in good health. CDR3 loop: CASSYSNVGDGYTF. CDR3 sequence (DNA): TGTGCCAGCAGTTACTCGAATGTAGGTGATGGCTACACCTTC.